Following are 8 T cell receptor beta chains from one sample sequenced in a study of cytomegalovirus exposure and HLA in healthy donors. PCR involved 60 Vbeta and 13 Jbeta primers. The method was immunoSEQ multiplex PCR; TCRdb's version includes in-frame clones alone and lacks a portion of them. The table has about 170,000 clones, about 65% seen once; the top ten hold approximately 7.1%. Sequenced input: PBMCs. The receptors derive from a man aged 40-50 years in good health and CMV-seropositive.

This clone was detected only once. V and J are TRBV27 and TRBJ2-7, with 9 bases lining up with TRBD1. Unmatched junction bases numbered 4, after V lost 5 bases and J lost 2 bases. The germline V gene has CDR1 MNHEY and CDR2 SMNVEV (reference sequence). CDR3 size: 14 residues. Here the CDR3 DNA reads TGTGCCAGCAGTCCCGGACAGGGGCCCTACGAGCAGTACTTC. It yields the protein CASSPGQGPYEQYF.

This clone was recorded a few times. The rearrangement uses TRBV19 and TRBJ1-2; 8 nucleotides line up with TRBD1. V lost 5 bases to trimming and J lost 4 bases; unmatched junction nucleotides: 9. The CDR3 extends over 15 amino acids. Germline-derived CDR1 and CDR2 are LNHDA and SQIVND (reference sequence). CDR3 amino acids: CASSERQGLFYGYTF. The CDR3 nucleotides read TGTGCCAGTAGTGAGCGACAGGGGCTTTTCTATGGCTACACCTTC. Based on the CDR3 plus reference TRBV19 and TRBJ1-2, the full variable domain is DGGITQSPKYLFRKEGQNVTLSCEQNLNHDAMYWYRQDPGQGLRLIYYSQIVNDFQKGDIAEGYSVSREKKESFPLTVTSAQKNPTAFYLCASSERQGLFYGYTFGSGTRLTVV.

The V and J genes are TRBV5-6 and TRBJ2-3, with 9 bases fitting TRBD2. CDR3 length equals 16 residues. The V gene end was trimmed by 3 bases and the J gene end by 11 bases; junction bases not matched to a gene: 16. Germline V gene lookup returns CDR1 SGHDT and CDR2 YYEEEE. The chain's CDR3 is CASSSPDQRGVFGQYF. CDR3 in DNA: TGTGCCAGCAGCTCACCGGATCAGCGGGGGGTTTTTGGGCAGTATTTT.

The V call is TRBV7-2, the J call TRBJ2-1; TRBD2 matches 7 bases. The ends lost 1 base at V and 8 bases at J; junction bases unmatched: 5. Germline CDR1 and CDR2: SGHTA and FQGNSA. This CDR3 is built from 14 residues. The CDR3 nucleotides are TGTGCCAGCAGCTTAGTGGGGGGGAGGGATGAGCAGTTCTTC. This sequence encodes CASSLVGGRDEQFF.

The chain links TRBV7-2 to TRBJ1-6; tentatively, D is TRBD1 (6 bases). CDR3 length equals 14 residues. Germline V CDR1 and CDR2: SGHTA, FQGNSA. V lost 4 bases and J 9 bases, leaving 13 bases between the germline ends. CDR3 sequence (DNA): TGTGCCAGCAGCTCGACAGGTACTGGTTCACCCCTCCACTTT. Its translation is CASSSTGTGSPLHF.

V is TRBV10-3 and J is TRBJ2-5, with 12 nucleotides matching TRBD1. The CDR3 runs 16 residues. Germline trimming cut 2 bases from V and 7 bases from J; bases unmatched to any gene: 8. Per the germline V gene, CDR1 is ENHRY and CDR2 is SYGVKD. The CDR3 nucleotides are TGTGCCATCAGTGAGGGGGGACAGGGGGCTCGGGCGACCCAGTACTTC. Translation: CAISEGGQGARATQYF.

This chain links TRBV7-2 with TRBJ2-7, with 7 positions matching TRBD1. The CDR3 loop spans 12 amino acids. The ends lost 5 bases at V and 6 bases at J; junction bases unmatched: 4. The germline V gene encodes CDR1 SGHTA and CDR2 FQGNSA. The CDR3 DNA sequence: TGTGCCAGCAGCCCGGACAGGCGCGAGCAGTACTTC. As protein: CASSPDRREQYF.

In DNA, the CDR3 is TGTGCCATCAGTGCCGATGGGACAGGGAAATACTACGAGCAGTACTTC. It translates to CAISADGTGKYYEQYF. The chain links TRBV10-3 to TRBJ2-7, with 9 bases identical to TRBD1. V lost 4 bases to trimming and J lost 3 bases; unmatched junction nucleotides: 10. The germline V gene encodes CDR1 ENHRY and CDR2 SYGVKD. CDR3 length equals 16 residues.